These 30 T cell receptor beta chains originate from one sample sequenced in a study of monozygotic twins with inflammatory bowel disease. TCRdb re-called the 5' RACE reads; every CDR3 protein appears as one record, without DNA. The sample includes a few hundred thousand distinct CDR3 sequences. The source material was blood. The receptors were sampled from a human donor with ulcerative colitis or Crohn's disease, or a healthy co-twin of an affected twin (not recorded which).

This chain connects TRBV20-1 to TRBJ2-1; TCRdb's D call of TRBD1 is untestable without DNA. This CDR3 is 16 amino acids long. CDR1 and CDR2 (germline): DFQATT, SNEGSKA (reference sequence). Here the CDR3 reads CSALKSRGVMYNEQFF.

The chain employs TRBV5-1 and TRBJ2-1; TCRdb gives TRBD2 as the D gene, but with no DNA this cannot be confirmed. Germline assignment: CDR1 SGHRS and CDR2 YFSETQ. The CDR3 is 14 amino acids. Here the CDR3 reads CASSLGPSRNEQFF.

This chain joins TRBV7-3 and TRBJ2-1. The CDR3 spans 16 residues. CDR1 is SGHTA and CDR2 is FQGTGA in the germline V gene. This chain's CDR3 is CASSLSPGSSYNEQFF.

The chain carries TRBV30 and TRBJ2-7; TCRdb selects TRBD1, and the lack of DNA leaves this call unchecked. CDR1 and CDR2 (germline): GTSNPN, SVGIG (reference sequence). CDR3 length: 14 residues. The CDR3 here is CAWSVGGQRYEQYF. Complete variable domain (other parts from reference TRBV30 and TRBJ2-7): SQTIHQWPATLVQPVGSPLSLECTVEGTSNPNLYWYRQAAGRGLQLLFYSVGIGQISSEVPQNLSASRPQDRQFILSSKKLLLSDSGFYLCAWSVGGQRYEQYFGPGTRLTVT.

The CDR3 here is CASSVQGAGELFF. The chain joins TRBV12-3 or TRBV12-4 to TRBJ2-2; TCRdb picks TRBD1, but there is no DNA to check that call. The CDR3 extends over 13 amino acids.

CDR3 in amino acids: CASSYGQPPLEAFF. The chain employs TRBV7-2 and TRBJ1-1; with no DNA, the TCRdb D assignment of TRBD1 cannot be verified. CDR1 and CDR2 (germline): SGHTA, FQGNSA. The length of the CDR3 is 14 residues.

The rearrangement joins TRBV28 to TRBJ1-6. This CDR3 spans 13 amino acids. The V gene's germline CDR1 is MDHEN and CDR2 SYDVKM. The CDR3 sequence is CASHASENSPLHF.

The J gene is TRBJ1-1, the V gene TRBV7-9; the D call of TRBD1 rests on TCRdb alone, since no DNA is present to check it. The CDR3 covers 15 residues. Germline V gene lookup returns CDR1 SEHNR and CDR2 FQNEAQ (reference sequence). This CDR3 is CASSSRRGRGTEAFF.

This chain joins TRBV5-1 and TRBJ2-1. The CDR3 loop spans 13 amino acids. CDR1 is SGHRS, CDR2 YFSETQ, per germline. Here the CDR3 reads CASIVETTNEQFF.

This chain joins TRBV5-1 and TRBJ2-1. Germline lookup yields CDR1 SGHRS and CDR2 YFSETQ. There are 12 residues in the CDR3. This chain's CDR3 is CASSLKSAEQFF.

V usage is TRBV29-1 and J usage is TRBJ2-3; TCRdb gives TRBD1 as the D gene, but with no DNA this cannot be confirmed. Germline V CDR1 and CDR2: SQVTM, ANQGSEA. The length of the CDR3 is 14 residues. This CDR3 reads CSVRTVTRTDTQYF.

The V call is TRBV20-1, the J call TRBJ1-2. Germline CDR1 DFQATT, CDR2 SNEGSKA (reference sequence). This CDR3 comprises 14 residues. CDR3 region: CSARDAERDYGYTF.

The chain has TRBV20-1 and TRBJ2-3; absent DNA, TCRdb's TRBD1 call cannot be checked. The CDR3 is made up of 14 amino acids. CDR1 and CDR2 from the germline V gene are DFQATT and SNEGSKA (reference sequence). The CDR3 loop reads CSARYRGRRDTQYF.

The chain combines TRBV20-1 with TRBJ2-3; without DNA, the TCRdb call of TRBD1 cannot be checked. The CDR3 extends over 14 amino acids. Germline values: CDR1 DFQATT, CDR2 SNEGSKA (reference sequence). The chain's CDR3 is CSARKGGNTDTQYF.

The V and J genes are TRBV25-1 and TRBJ2-3. Germline V gene lookup returns CDR1 MGHDK and CDR2 SYGVNS. The CDR3 has 13 amino acids. This chain's CDR3 is CASSYRWADTQYF. The whole variable domain, filled in from reference TRBV25-1 and TRBJ2-3, reads EADIYQTPRYLVIGTGKKITLECSQTMGHDKMYWYQQDPGMELHLIHYSYGVNSTEKGDLSSESTVSRIRTEHFPLTLESARPSHTSQYLCASSYRWADTQYFGPGTRLTVL.

The chain uses TRBV10-3 and TRBJ2-7; with no DNA, the TCRdb D assignment of TRBD2 cannot be verified. Germline lookup yields CDR1 ENHRY and CDR2 SYGVKD. The length of the CDR3 is 13 residues. Here the CDR3 reads CAISPGLANEQYF.

The chain recombines TRBV7-2 with TRBJ2-2; TCRdb designates TRBD2, a call that cannot be tested without DNA. CDR1 is SGHTA and CDR2 is FQGNSA in the germline V gene. The CDR3 extends over 16 amino acids. Here the CDR3 reads CASSLVGQLNTGELFF.

This CDR3 reads CASSVAGGNEQYF. The chain joins TRBV9 to TRBJ2-7; TCRdb names TRBD1, which stays unverified in the absence of DNA. Germline lookup yields CDR1 SGDLS and CDR2 YYNGEE. There are 13 residues in the CDR3.

The chain has TRBV7-9 and TRBJ2-3. The CDR3 length is 15 residues. CDR1 and CDR2 from the germline V gene are SEHNR and FQNEAQ (reference sequence). CDR3 protein: CASSLASGSLDTQYF.

J is TRBJ1-1 and V is TRBV25-1; the TCRdb D gene call, TRBD1, has no DNA to confirm it. Germline CDR1 reads MGHDK; CDR2 reads SYGVNS. CDR3 length: 13 residues. The CDR3 loop is CASSSRRGTEAFF.

This chain joins TRBV27 and TRBJ2-1; the D call of TRBD2 rests on TCRdb alone, since no DNA is present to check it. This CDR3 spans 15 amino acids. The germline V gene encodes CDR1 MNHEY and CDR2 SMNVEV (reference sequence). CDR3 sequence: CASSLPGLANNEQFF.

The chain carries TRBV7-9 and TRBJ2-7; lacking DNA, the TRBD1 call made by TCRdb goes unchecked. This CDR3 contains 14 residues. Germline CDR1 and CDR2: SEHNR and FQNEAQ (reference sequence). CDR3 in amino acids: CASRRGTGAGEQYF.

V gene TRBV14 combines with J gene TRBJ2-1; with no DNA, the TCRdb D assignment of TRBD2 cannot be verified. The CDR3 is 13 amino acids. From germline, CDR1 is SGHDN and CDR2 FVKESK. The CDR3 protein is CASSPGRSREQFF.

The chain couples TRBV6-5 to TRBJ2-7; TCRdb selects TRBD2, and the lack of DNA leaves this call unchecked. Germline CDR1 and CDR2: MNHEY and SVGAGI. This CDR3 is 16 amino acids long. The CDR3 sequence is CASSYTGVAGSYEQYF.

The CDR3 spells CASSQDIGGSNQPQHF. This rearrangement joins TRBV4-3 to TRBJ1-5. The CDR3 contains 16 residues. Germline CDR1 LGHNA, CDR2 YSLEER.

The gene calls are TRBV5-4 and TRBJ1-1. CDR3 length: 14 amino acids. Germline V gene lookup returns CDR1 SGHNT and CDR2 YYREEE (reference sequence). The CDR3 is CASTTQARDTEAFF.

The chain carries TRBV5-6 and TRBJ2-7. CDR1 and CDR2 (germline): SGHDT, YYEEEE. CDR3 length: 12 residues. CDR3: CASSLGRSEQYF.

The J gene is TRBJ2-1, the V gene TRBV20-1; there is no DNA to check the TCRdb D call of TRBD2. CDR1 is DFQATT and CDR2 is SNEGSKA in the germline V gene (reference sequence). This CDR3 spans 19 amino acids. CDR3 amino acids: CSARKTKGTSGTSYNEQFF.

This rearrangement joins TRBV29-1 to TRBJ2-7; TCRdb's assignment of TRBD2 cannot be checked, as there is no DNA. The CDR3 runs 15 residues. Germline V gene sequence: CDR1 SQVTM, CDR2 ANQGSEA. This CDR3 is CSVEGNSPVGYEQYF.

The chain couples TRBV12-3 or TRBV12-4 to TRBJ1-4; TCRdb's D gene call, TRBD1, goes unchecked for lack of DNA. The CDR3 covers 15 residues. The CDR3 protein is CASSLIGTVREKLFF.